The 22 T cell receptor beta chains listed next were all sequenced from one sample in a study of shared clonotypes between healthy human individuals. Measured with immunoSEQ multiplex PCR; TCRdb has only the in-frame clones, and not every one. The profile shows roughly 2.5 million clones, more than 90% of them singletons. Sequencing was performed on naive CD4+ T cells sorted from blood. Subset defined: CD45RA+ positively selected. These TCRs come from a man younger than 35 in good health.

The chain has TRBV9 and TRBJ1-2, with TRBD1 identical over 10 bases. The CDR3 is 16 amino acids. Trimming took 4 bases from V and 4 from J; bases not matched to a gene: 10. Germline CDR1 and CDR2: SGDLS and YYNGEE. CDR3 loop: CASSYGDRGKSYGYTF. The CDR3 DNA sequence: TGTGCCAGCAGCTACGGGGACAGGGGTAAAAGCTATGGCTACACCTTC.

This clone was seen once. The chain has TRBV10-1 and TRBJ2-2; possible D gene TRBD2, 5 bases. V gave up 5 bases and J gave up 5 bases, with 12 bases separating them. Germline-derived CDR1 and CDR2 are WNHNN and SYGVQD (reference sequence). The CDR3 is 14 amino acids. The CDR3, as DNA: TGCGCCAGCAGTCCAGAGGGCCTTACCGGGGAGCTGTTTTTT. Translating it yields CASSPEGLTGELFF.

The chain uses TRBV20-1 and TRBJ2-1; TRBD2 is a possible D gene (5 bases). V shed 3 bases and J shed 8 bases, with 8 bases lying between them. This CDR3 is 11 amino acids long. Germline V CDR1 and CDR2: DFQATT, SNEGSKA (reference sequence). Here the CDR3 reads CSASQRDEQFF. In DNA form, the CDR3 reads TGCAGTGCTAGCCAGAGGGATGAGCAGTTCTTC.

The chain recombines TRBV30 with TRBJ2-7, with 9 bases fitting TRBD1. After removal of 0 bases from V and 6 bases from J, the junction contained 3 bases not matched to a gene. Looked up from germline, CDR1 is GTSNPN and CDR2 is SVGIG (reference sequence). There are 13 residues in the CDR3. The CDR3 region is CAWSVRTGAEQYF. For the CDR3, the DNA is TGTGCCTGGAGTGTCCGGACAGGGGCCGAGCAGTACTTC.

The chain carries TRBV18 and TRBJ1-5; D unclear. Trimming pared 3 bases from V and 9 bases from J, leaving 12 bases between. Per germline, CDR1 KGHSH and CDR2 LQKENI. The CDR3 is 13 residues long. The CDR3 coding sequence is TGTGCCAGCTCACCCATCGGGATGGGGCCCCAGCATTTT. It specifies CASSPIGMGPQHF. Combining the CDR3 with reference TRBV18 and TRBJ1-5 gives the whole variable domain NAGVMQNPRHLVRRRGQEARLRCSPMKGHSHVYWYRQLPEEGLKFMVYLQKENIIDESGMPKERFSAEFPKEGPSILRIQQVVRGDSAAYFCASSPIGMGPQHFGDGTRLSIL.

This clone was observed once. Other nucleotide sequences from this sample produce the same CDR3. The CDR3 sequence: CASSIAGVGYNEQFF. CDR3 in DNA: TGTGCCAGTAGTATAGCGGGAGTCGGCTACAATGAGCAGTTCTTC. The chain uses TRBV19 and TRBJ2-1; D might be TRBD2 (6 bases). CDR3 length: 15 residues. Germline V gene lookup returns CDR1 LNHDA and CDR2 SQIVND (reference sequence). Trimming removed 1 base at V and 3 bases at J, with 10 bases between.

V usage is TRBV12-5 and J usage is TRBJ2-1, with D possibly matching TRBD2 (6 bases). Germline CDR1 reads LGHNT; CDR2 reads FRNRAP. The CDR3 has 17 amino acids. Between the trimmed V and J ends, which lost 1 base and 4 bases, there was a span of 17 bases. The CDR3 protein is CASGLAPFSGGYNEQFF. CDR3 DNA: TGTGCTAGTGGTTTGGCACCGTTTAGCGGAGGATACAATGAGCAGTTCTTC.

The chain links TRBV4-1 to TRBJ2-1, with TRBD2 as a possible D gene (5 bases). The length of the CDR3 is 14 residues. Trimming took 1 base from V and 5 from J, leaving 9 bases between them. Germline V gene lookup returns CDR1 MGHRA and CDR2 YSYEKL. CDR3 coding DNA: TGCGCCAGCAGCCAAGGCGACTACAACAATGAGCAGTTCTTC. This gives the protein CASSQGDYNNEQFF.

The gene calls are TRBV9 and TRBJ2-1; D not certain. V lost 0 bases and J lost 6, with 7 bases in between. CDR3 length: 13 residues. CDR1 and CDR2 (germline): SGDLS, YYNGEE. The CDR3 protein is CASSVASSNEQFF. The CDR3 DNA sequence: TGTGCCAGCAGCGTAGCCAGCTCCAATGAGCAGTTCTTC. Filled out from reference TRBV9 and TRBJ2-1, the complete variable domain reads DSGVTQTPKHLITATGQRVTLRCSPRSGDLSVYWYQQSLDQGLQFLIQYYNGEERAKGNILERFSAQQFPDLHSELNLSSLELGDSALYFCASSVASSNEQFFGPGTRLTVL.

Details on this clone: Mismatch with germline at one junction end may stem from a read error. The CDR3 nucleotides are TGTGCCAGCTCACCCCCGGGGAGCTCTGGGGCCAACGTCCTGGCTTTC. Translating gives CASSPPGSSGANVLAF. The J gene is TRBJ2-6, the V gene TRBV18; D is perhaps TRBD1 or TRBD2 (5 bases each). This CDR3 region has 16 residues. Germline CDR1 KGHSH, CDR2 LQKENI. Drawing the rest from reference TRBV18 and TRBJ2-6, the complete variable domain is NAGVMQNPRHLVRRRGQEARLRCSPMKGHSHVYWYRQLPEEGLKFMVYLQKENIIDESGMPKERFSAEFPKEGPSILRIQQVVRGDSAAYFCASSPPGSSGANVLAFGAGSRLTVL.

The chain uses TRBV29-1 and TRBJ2-7; D is unclear. Deletions cut 7 bases from V and 3 bases from J, with 13 bases between. Germline lookup yields CDR1 SQVTM and CDR2 ANQGSEA. CDR3 size: 12 residues. CDR3 sequence: CSARREGYEQYF. The CDR3 DNA is TGCAGCGCTAGGCGTGAAGGCTACGAGCAGTACTTC.

The chain uses TRBV6-1 and TRBJ2-1, with 14 bases matching TRBD2. CDR3 length: 18 residues. CDR1 and CDR2 (germline): MNHNS, SASEGT. Trimming took 3 bases from V and 8 from J; bases not matched to a gene: 12. Here the CDR3 DNA reads TGTGCCAGCAGTGAGGGACAGTTAGGACTAGCGGGGGGTTATGAGCAGTTCTTC. This codes for CASSEGQLGLAGGYEQFF.

This clone was counted once. The V gene is TRBV29-1, the J gene TRBJ1-4, with 9 bases identical to TRBD1. Germline V gene lookup returns CDR1 SQVTM and CDR2 ANQGSEA. The CDR3 is 15 residues long. V shed 0 bases, J shed 5 bases, and the junction held 4 bases outside the gene matches. CDR3 protein: CSVEEGTGRNEKLFF. In DNA form, the CDR3 reads TGCAGCGTTGAAGAGGGGACAGGGCGAAATGAAAAACTGTTTTTT.

The chain recombines TRBV5-1 with TRBJ2-3; 13 nucleotides line up with TRBD2. The CDR3 runs 16 residues. J lost 4 bases, V lost 4 bases, and 6 bases had no gene match. Germline lookup yields CDR1 SGHRS and CDR2 YFSETQ. The CDR3 loop is CASSLGTSGTADTQYF. The CDR3 DNA reads as TGCGCCAGCAGCCTCGGGACTAGCGGGACGGCAGATACGCAGTATTTT.

This chain connects TRBV10-3 to TRBJ1-3; maybe TRBD1 (5 bases). The CDR3 is 16 amino acids. Germline CDR1 is ENHRY and CDR2 is SYGVKD. V gave up 2 bases and J gave up 2 bases, with 13 bases separating them. This CDR3 is CAISEPTGLPGNTIYF. The CDR3 coding sequence is TGTGCCATCAGTGAGCCCACAGGATTGCCTGGAAACACCATATATTTT.

This chain links TRBV7-9 with TRBJ2-5, with D unresolved. Per the germline V gene, CDR1 is SEHNR and CDR2 is FQNEAQ (reference sequence). Trimming pared 5 bases from V and 1 base from J, leaving 14 bases between. The CDR3 is 15 residues long. The CDR3 region is CASSTSLRVQETQYF. The DNA for the CDR3 is TGTGCCAGCAGCACCTCCCTCCGGGTCCAAGAGACCCAGTACTTC. The full variable domain, completed using reference TRBV7-9 and TRBJ2-5, is DTGVSQNPRHKITKRGQNVTFRCDPISEHNRLYWYRQTLGQGPEFLTYFQNEAQLEKSRLLSDRFSAERPKGSFSTLEIQRTEQGDSAMYLCASSTSLRVQETQYFGPGTRLLVL.

The V and J genes are TRBV9 and TRBJ2-3, with 13 bases matching TRBD2. V shed 2 bases and J 4 bases; nucleotides not matched to a gene: 4. Germline loops: CDR1 SGDLS, CDR2 YYNGEE. The CDR3 spans 16 residues. DNA of the CDR3: TGTGCCAGCAGCGTCGGGACTAGCGGGGCCTCAGATACGCAGTATTTT. Protein: CASSVGTSGASDTQYF.

The genes are TRBV30 and TRBJ1-1; D is unclear. Germline CDR1 is GTSNPN and CDR2 is SVGIG (reference sequence). Trimming pared 4 bases from V and 1 base from J, leaving 16 bases between. The length of the CDR3 is 15 residues. The CDR3 spells CAWTDPRHRNTEAFF. In DNA, the CDR3 is TGTGCCTGGACCGACCCGAGACACAGGAACACTGAAGCTTTCTTT.

The chain has TRBV7-8 and TRBJ2-1; D possibly uses TRBD1 or TRBD2 (7 bases each). The germline CDR1 and CDR2 sequences are SGHVS and FQNEAQ. This CDR3 region has 15 residues. Trimming took off 8 bases at V and 9 bases at J, with 23 bases between the two ends. As DNA, the CDR3 is TGTGCCAGCGCCGTGAGCGGGGTAGGGGGCGGTGAGCAGTTCTTC. It is translated as CASAVSGVGGGEQFF.

The chain is built from TRBV18 and TRBJ1-5; 12 nucleotides agree with TRBD1. The CDR3 sequence is 17 residues long. Trimming took 2 bases from V and 4 from J; bases not matched to a gene: 6. The germline V gene encodes CDR1 KGHSH and CDR2 LQKENI. The CDR3 sequence is CASSPMPGQGANQPQHF. The CDR3 DNA follows: TGTGCCAGCTCACCAATGCCGGGACAGGGGGCTAATCAGCCCCAGCATTTT. Using reference TRBV18 and TRBJ1-5 for the parts outside the CDR3, the full variable domain is NAGVMQNPRHLVRRRGQEARLRCSPMKGHSHVYWYRQLPEEGLKFMVYLQKENIIDESGMPKERFSAEFPKEGPSILRIQQVVRGDSAAYFCASSPMPGQGANQPQHFGDGTRLSIL.

This sequence joins TRBV11-3 and TRBJ2-2; perhaps TRBD2 as D (7 bases). Germline assignment: CDR1 SGHNT and CDR2 YENEEA. The CDR3 has 16 residues. With 5 bases removed from V and 3 bases from J, the gap between germline ends came to 16 bases. CDR3: CASSRRTRGDTGELFF. The CDR3 nucleotides are TGTGCCAGCAGCCGCCGGACTAGGGGGGACACCGGGGAGCTGTTTTTT.

A single count supports this clone. The CDR3 DNA reads as TGTGCCAGCAGACTAGGGGACGGCACCGGGGAGCTGTTTTTT. Translation: CASRLGDGTGELFF. The chain is built from TRBV6-1 and TRBJ2-2; D might be TRBD1 or TRBD2, each matching 5 bases. Germline CDR1 and CDR2: MNHNS and SASEGT. The V end lost 6 bases, the J end lost 4 bases, and 12 bases lay between the germline ends. This CDR3 region has 14 residues.